This TCR beta chain was identified in a study of cytomegalovirus exposure and HLA in healthy donors. Study observations and caveats: Among TCR sequences, most were rare, though some public TCRs appeared in many donors.

Some clones are missing from TCRdb's copy, which holds only in-frame ones; the method was immunoSEQ multiplex PCR. The repertoire includes 200,000 to 250,000 clones, approximately 88% of them detected once, and over 12% sits in the top ten. Trimming stripped 3 bases from V and 1 base from J, with 13 bases between. Germline-derived CDR1 and CDR2 are KGHSH and LQKENI. This CDR3 region has 16 residues. Ten or more counts support this clone. Its target is unknown. The source is a woman aged 30 to 39 in good health and CMV-seropositive. The sample taken for sequencing was PBMCs. V and J are TRBV18 and TRBJ2-4, with D perhaps matching TRBD1 (6 bases). CDR3 DNA sequence: TGTGCCAGCTCACCCTTTCACAGGGCGGCCAAAAACATTCAGTACTTC. Amino acid sequence: CASSPFHRAAKNIQYF.